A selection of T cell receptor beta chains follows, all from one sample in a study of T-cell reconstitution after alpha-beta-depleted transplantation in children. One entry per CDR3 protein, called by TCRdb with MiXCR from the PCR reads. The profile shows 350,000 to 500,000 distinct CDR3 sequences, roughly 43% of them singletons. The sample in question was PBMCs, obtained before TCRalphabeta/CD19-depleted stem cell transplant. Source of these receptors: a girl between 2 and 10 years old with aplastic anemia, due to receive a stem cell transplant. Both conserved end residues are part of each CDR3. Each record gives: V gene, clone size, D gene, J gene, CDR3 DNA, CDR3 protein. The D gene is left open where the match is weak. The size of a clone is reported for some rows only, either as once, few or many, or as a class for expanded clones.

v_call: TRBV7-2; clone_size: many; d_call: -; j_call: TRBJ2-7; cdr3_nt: TGTGCCAGCAGCTTGAGGAGGGCTCCCTACGAGCAGTACTTC; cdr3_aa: CASSLRRAPYEQYF
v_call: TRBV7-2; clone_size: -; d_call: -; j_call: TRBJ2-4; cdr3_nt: TGTGCCAGCAGCACGGGAGCCTTCAAAAACATTCAGTACTTC; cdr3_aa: CASSTGAFKNIQYF
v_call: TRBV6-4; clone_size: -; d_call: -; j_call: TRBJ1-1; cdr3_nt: TGTGCCAGCAGACCCAATGGGTTGAACACTGAAGCTTTCTTT; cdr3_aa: CASRPNGLNTEAFF
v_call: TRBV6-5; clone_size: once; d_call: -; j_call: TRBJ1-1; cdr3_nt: TGTGCCAGCAGTTTTAACCCCGACAGGAGTGAAGCTTTCTTT; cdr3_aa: CASSFNPDRSEAFF
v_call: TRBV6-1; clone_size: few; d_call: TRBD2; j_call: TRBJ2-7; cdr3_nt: TGTGCCAGCAGTGAGCTAGCGGGAGTTACCTACGAGCAGTACTTC; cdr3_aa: CASSELAGVTYEQYF
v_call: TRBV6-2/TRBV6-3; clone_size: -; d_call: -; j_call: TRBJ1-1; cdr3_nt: TGTGCCAGCAGTTACTCGATTGGGACGACGAACACTGAAGCTTTCTTT; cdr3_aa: CASSYSIGTTNTEAFF
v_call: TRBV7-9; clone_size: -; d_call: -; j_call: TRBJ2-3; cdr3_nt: TGTGCCAGCAGCCCAACCCAGGGCAGGACAGATACGCAGTATTTT; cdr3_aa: CASSPTQGRTDTQYF
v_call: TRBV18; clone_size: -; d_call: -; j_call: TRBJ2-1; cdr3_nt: TGTGCCAGCTCACCACGAACACCCGGGAATGAGCAGTTCTTC; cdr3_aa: CASSPRTPGNEQFF
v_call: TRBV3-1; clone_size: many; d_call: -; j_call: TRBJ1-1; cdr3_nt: TGTGCCAGCAGCCAAGGGGGGACATCGATGAACACTGAAGCTTTCTTT; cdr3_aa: CASSQGGTSMNTEAFF
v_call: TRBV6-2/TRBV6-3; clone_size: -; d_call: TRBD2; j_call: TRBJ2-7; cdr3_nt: TGTGCCAGCAGTTCCCGCGGGGGAGCCTACGAGCAGTACTTC; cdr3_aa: CASSSRGGAYEQYF
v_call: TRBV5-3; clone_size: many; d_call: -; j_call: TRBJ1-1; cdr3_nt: TGTGCCACCTCCATGACCACCGGTGGAGCGGGCATGAACACTGAAGCTTTCTTT; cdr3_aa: CATSMTTGGAGMNTEAFF
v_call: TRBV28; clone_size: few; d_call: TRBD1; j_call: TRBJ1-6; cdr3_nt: TGTGCCAGCAGTTTACCCAGGGGGCATAATTCACCCCTCCACTTT; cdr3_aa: CASSLPRGHNSPLHF
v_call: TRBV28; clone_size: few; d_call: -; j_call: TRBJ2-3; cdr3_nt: TGTGCCAGCAGAAGCCTCCGACGGACAGGCACAGATACGCAGTATTTT; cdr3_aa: CASRSLRRTGTDTQYF
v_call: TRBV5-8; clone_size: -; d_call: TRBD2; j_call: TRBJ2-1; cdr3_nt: TGTGCCAGCAGCCCGAGCGGGGGGGCCGGAAATGAGCAGTTCTTC; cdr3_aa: CASSPSGGAGNEQFF
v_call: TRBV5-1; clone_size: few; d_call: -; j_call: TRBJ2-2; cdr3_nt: TGCGCCAGCAGGCCCGGGACGTCGAACACCGGGGAGCTGTTTTTT; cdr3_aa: CASRPGTSNTGELFF
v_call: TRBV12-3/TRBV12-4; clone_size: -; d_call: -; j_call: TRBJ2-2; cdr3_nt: TGTGCCAGCAGCGCTAAGACAGGTACCACCGGGGAGCTGTTTTTT; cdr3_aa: CASSAKTGTTGELFF
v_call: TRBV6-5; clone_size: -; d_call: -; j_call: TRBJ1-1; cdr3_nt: TGTGCCAGCAGTACTAATTCGGGGCGGCGGTTCTTT; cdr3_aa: CASSTNSGRRFF
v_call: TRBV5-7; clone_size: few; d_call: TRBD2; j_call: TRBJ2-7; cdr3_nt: TGTGCCAGCACCATCGGGGGTGTAGCGGGAGGTGCCTACGAGCAGTACTTC; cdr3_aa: CASTIGGVAGGAYEQYF
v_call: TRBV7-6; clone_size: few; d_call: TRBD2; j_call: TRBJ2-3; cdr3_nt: TGTGCCAGCACCAAGAGCGGGGGTAGCACAGATACGCAGTATTTT; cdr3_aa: CASTKSGGSTDTQYF
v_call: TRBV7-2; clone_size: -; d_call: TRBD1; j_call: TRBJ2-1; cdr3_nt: TGTGCCAGCAGCTTCGGGGGACAGGCCTACAATGAGCAGTTCTTC; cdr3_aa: CASSFGGQAYNEQFF
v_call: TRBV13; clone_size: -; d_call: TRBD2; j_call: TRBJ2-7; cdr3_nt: TGTGCCAGCAGCTTGACGGACGGGACTAGCTCTGAGCAGTACTTC; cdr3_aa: CASSLTDGTSSEQYF
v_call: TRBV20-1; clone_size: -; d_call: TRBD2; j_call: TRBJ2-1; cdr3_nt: TGCAGTGCGGTAGCGGGGAACTACAATGAGCAGTTCTTC; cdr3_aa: CSAVAGNYNEQFF
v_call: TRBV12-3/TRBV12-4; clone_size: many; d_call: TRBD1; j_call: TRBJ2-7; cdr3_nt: TGTGCCAGCAGTTCCTACAGGGGGATCGGCTACGAGCAGTACTTC; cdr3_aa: CASSSYRGIGYEQYF
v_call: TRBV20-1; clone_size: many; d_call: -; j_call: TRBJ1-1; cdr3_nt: TGCAGTGCTACGGGGGGAACCACTGAAGCTTTCTTT; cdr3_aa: CSATGGTTEAFF
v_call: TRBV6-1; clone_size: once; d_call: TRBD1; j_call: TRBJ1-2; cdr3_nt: TGTGCCAGCAGCCGTCAGACAGGGACTAACTATGGCTACACCTTC; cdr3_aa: CASSRQTGTNYGYTF
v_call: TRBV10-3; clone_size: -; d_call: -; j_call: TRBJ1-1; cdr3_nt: TGTGCCATCAGGGGCAGGGAAGGGAACACTGAAGCTTTCTTT; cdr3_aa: CAIRGREGNTEAFF
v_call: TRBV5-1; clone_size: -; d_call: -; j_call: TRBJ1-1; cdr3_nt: TGCGCCAGCAGCCCGGCTTGGGACACTGAAGCTTTCTTT; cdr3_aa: CASSPAWDTEAFF
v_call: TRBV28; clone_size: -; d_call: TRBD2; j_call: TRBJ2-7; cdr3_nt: TGTGCCAGCACCGCGACCGTTAGCGGGACCGAGCAGTACTTC; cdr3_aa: CASTATVSGTEQYF
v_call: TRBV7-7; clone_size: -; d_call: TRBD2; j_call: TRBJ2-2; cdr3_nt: TGTGCCAGCAGCTTAACATGGAAGCGGGAGGACACCGGGGAGCTGTTTTTT; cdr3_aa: CASSLTWKREDTGELFF
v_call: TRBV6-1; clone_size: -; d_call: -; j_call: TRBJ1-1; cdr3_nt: TGTGCCAGCAGCCCAGACCCAGGATTGGGGACTGAAGCTTTCTTT; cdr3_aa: CASSPDPGLGTEAFF
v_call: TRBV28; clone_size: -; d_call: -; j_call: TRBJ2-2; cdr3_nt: TGTGCCAGCAGTTTAATAGCGGTCAACACCGGGGAGCTGTTTTTT; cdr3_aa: CASSLIAVNTGELFF
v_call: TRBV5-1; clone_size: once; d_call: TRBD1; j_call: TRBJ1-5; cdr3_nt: TGCGCCAGCAGCCCGACCATGGGACAGGGAGGGAATCAGCCCCAGCATTTT; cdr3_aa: CASSPTMGQGGNQPQHF
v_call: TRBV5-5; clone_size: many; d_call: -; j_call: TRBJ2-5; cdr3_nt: TGTGCCAGCAGCTTGTACGGCCAAGAGACCCAGTACTTC; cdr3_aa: CASSLYGQETQYF
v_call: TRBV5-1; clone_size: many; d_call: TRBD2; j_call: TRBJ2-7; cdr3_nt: TGCGCCAGCAGCTTGCTAGCGGGAGCCTCCTACGAGCAGTACTTC; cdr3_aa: CASSLLAGASYEQYF
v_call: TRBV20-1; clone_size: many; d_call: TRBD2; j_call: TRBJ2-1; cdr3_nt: TGCAGTGCTAGAGGTCAACGGACTAGCATGCATGAGCAGTTCTTC; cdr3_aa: CSARGQRTSMHEQFF
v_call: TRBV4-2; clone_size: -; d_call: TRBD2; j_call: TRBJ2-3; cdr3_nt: TGTGCCAGCAGCCAAGGAACTAGCGGATACACAGATACGCAGTATTTT; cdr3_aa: CASSQGTSGYTDTQYF
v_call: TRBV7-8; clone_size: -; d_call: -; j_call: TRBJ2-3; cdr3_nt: TGTGCCAGCGGGAAAGGGGCGTACACAGATACGCAGTATTTT; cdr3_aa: CASGKGAYTDTQYF
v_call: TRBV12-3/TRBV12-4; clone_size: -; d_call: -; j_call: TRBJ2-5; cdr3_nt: TGTGCCAGCAGTCCGGACTATCTTCAAGAGACCCAGTACTTC; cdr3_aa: CASSPDYLQETQYF
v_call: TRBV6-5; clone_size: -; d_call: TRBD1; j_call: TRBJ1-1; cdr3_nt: TGTGCCAGCAGTTACCGTACGACAGGGGGCGGCACATACACTGAAGCTTTCTTT; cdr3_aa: CASSYRTTGGGTYTEAFF
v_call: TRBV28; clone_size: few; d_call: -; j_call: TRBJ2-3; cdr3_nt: TGTGCCAGCAACCTGCCTGGGGATACGCAGTATTTT; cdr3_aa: CASNLPGDTQYF
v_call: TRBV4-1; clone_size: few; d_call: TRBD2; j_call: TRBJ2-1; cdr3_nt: TGCGCCAGCAGCCAAGTGGGACTAGCGTTCTACAATGAGCAGTTCTTC; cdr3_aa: CASSQVGLAFYNEQFF
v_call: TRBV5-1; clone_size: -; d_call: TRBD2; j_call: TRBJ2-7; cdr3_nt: TGCGCCAGCAGCTTGGCCGGTAGCGGGAGCTCCTACGAGCAGTACTTC; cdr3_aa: CASSLAGSGSSYEQYF
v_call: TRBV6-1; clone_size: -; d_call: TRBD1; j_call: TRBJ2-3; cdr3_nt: TGTGCCAGCAGTAAGGGGGCTAGCACAGATACGCAGTATTTT; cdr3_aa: CASSKGASTDTQYF
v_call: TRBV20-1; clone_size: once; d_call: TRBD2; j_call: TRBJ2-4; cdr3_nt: TGCAGTGCTAGCTTACTAGCGGGAAAAAACATTCAGTACTTC; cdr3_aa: CSASLLAGKNIQYF
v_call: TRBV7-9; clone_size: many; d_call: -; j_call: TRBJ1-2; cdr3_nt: TGTGCCAGCAGCTTAGACGGGGTCGACGGCTACACCTTC; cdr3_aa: CASSLDGVDGYTF